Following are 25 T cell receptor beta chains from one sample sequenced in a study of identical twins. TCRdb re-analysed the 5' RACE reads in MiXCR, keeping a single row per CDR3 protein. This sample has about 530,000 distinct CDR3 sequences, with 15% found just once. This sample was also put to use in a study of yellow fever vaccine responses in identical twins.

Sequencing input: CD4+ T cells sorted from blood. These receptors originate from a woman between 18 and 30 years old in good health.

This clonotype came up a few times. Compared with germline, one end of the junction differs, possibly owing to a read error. The CDR3 reads CATRDSGNTEAFF. As DNA, the CDR3 is TGTGCCACCAGGGATTCGGGGAACACTGAAGCTTTCTTT. The chain recombines TRBV24-1 with TRBJ1-1; no definite D call. The CDR3 has 13 amino acids. CDR1 KGHDR and CDR2 SFDVKD come from the germline V gene.

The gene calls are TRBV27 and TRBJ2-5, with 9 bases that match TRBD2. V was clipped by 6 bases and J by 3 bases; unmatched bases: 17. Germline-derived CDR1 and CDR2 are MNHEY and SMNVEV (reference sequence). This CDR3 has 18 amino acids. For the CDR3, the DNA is TGTGCCAGCAGCCCAAGGCCCTCCAGGGTAGCGGGAGAAGAGACCCAGTACTTC. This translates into CASSPRPSRVAGEETQYF.

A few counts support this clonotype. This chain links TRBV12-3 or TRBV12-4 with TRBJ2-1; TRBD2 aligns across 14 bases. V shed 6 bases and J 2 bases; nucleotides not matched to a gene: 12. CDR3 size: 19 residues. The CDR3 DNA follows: TGTGCCAGCAGGCCGACTAGCGGGAGGGCCAGTTTCACCTACAATGAGCAGTTCTTC. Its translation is CASRPTSGRASFTYNEQFF.

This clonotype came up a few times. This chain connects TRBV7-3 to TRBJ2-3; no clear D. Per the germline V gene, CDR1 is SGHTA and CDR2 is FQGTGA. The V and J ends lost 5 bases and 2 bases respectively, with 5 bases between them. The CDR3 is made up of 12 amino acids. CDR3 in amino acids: CASSEPTDTQYF. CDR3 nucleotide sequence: TGTGCCAGCAGCGAACCCACAGATACGCAGTATTTT.

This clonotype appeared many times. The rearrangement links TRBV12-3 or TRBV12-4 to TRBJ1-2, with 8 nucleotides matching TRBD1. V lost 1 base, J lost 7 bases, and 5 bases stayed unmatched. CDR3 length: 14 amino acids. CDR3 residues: CASSLGTGTSGYTF. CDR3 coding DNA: TGTGCCAGCAGTTTAGGGACAGGGACGTCTGGCTACACCTTC.

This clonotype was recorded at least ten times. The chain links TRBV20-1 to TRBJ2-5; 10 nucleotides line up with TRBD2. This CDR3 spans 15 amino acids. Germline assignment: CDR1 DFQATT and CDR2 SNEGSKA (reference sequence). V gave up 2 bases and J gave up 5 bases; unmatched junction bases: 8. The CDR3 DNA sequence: TGCAGTGCTAGAAGGCTAGCGGGAGCCTGGGAGACCCAGTACTTC. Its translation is CSARRLAGAWETQYF.

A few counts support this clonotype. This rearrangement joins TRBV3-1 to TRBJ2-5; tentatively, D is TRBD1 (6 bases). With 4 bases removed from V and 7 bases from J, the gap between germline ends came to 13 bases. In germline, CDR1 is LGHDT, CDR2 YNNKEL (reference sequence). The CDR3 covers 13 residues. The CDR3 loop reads CASSPGAPRTQYF. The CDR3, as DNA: TGTGCCAGCAGCCCAGGGGCCCCACGGACCCAGTACTTC.

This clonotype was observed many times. This CDR3 is CASSPRDYGYTF. The CDR3 bases are TGTGCCAGCAGCCCCAGGGACTATGGCTACACCTTC. This chain connects TRBV7-2 to TRBJ1-2, with D possibly matching TRBD1 (5 bases). CDR1 is SGHTA, CDR2 FQGNSA, per germline. V shed 5 bases and J shed 3 bases, with 7 bases lying between them. The CDR3 has 12 residues. Based on the CDR3 plus reference TRBV7-2 and TRBJ1-2, the full variable domain is GAGVSQSPSNKVTEKGKDVELRCDPISGHTALYWYRQSLGQGLEFLIYFQGNSAPDKSGLPSDRFSAERTGGSVSTLTIQRTQQEDSAVYLCASSPRDYGYTFGSGTRLTVV.

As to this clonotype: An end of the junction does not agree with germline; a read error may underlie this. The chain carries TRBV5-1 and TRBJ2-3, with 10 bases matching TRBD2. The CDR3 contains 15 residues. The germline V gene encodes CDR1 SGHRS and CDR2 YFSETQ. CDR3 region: CASSPRTSGTDTLYF. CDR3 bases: TGCGCCAGCAGCCCCCGGACTAGCGGCACAGATACGCTGTATTTT.

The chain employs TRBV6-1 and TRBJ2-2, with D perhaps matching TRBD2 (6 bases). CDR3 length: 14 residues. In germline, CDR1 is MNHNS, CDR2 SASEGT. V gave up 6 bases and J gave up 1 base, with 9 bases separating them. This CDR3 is CASRKGLNTGELFF. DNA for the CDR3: TGTGCCAGCAGAAAGGGACTGAACACCGGGGAGCTGTTTTTT.

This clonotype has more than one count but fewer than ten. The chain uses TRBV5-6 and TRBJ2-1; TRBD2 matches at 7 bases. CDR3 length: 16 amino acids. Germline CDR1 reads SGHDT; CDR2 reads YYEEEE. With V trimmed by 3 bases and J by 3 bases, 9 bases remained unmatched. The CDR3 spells CASSYLLAAIYNEQFF. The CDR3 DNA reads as TGTGCCAGCAGCTACCTTCTAGCGGCCATCTACAATGAGCAGTTCTTC.

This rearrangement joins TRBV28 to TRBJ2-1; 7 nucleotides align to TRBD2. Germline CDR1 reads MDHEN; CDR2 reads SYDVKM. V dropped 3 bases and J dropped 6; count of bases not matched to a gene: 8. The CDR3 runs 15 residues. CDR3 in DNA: TGTGCCAGCAGTTTTGGCGGGAGAGTCTTCAATGAGCAGTTCTTC. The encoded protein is CASSFGGRVFNEQFF.

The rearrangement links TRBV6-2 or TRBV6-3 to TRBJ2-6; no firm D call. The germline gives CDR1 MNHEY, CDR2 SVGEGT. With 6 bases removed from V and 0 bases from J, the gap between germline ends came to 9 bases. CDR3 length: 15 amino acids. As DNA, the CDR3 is TGTGCCAGCAGAGCACCACTCTCTGGGGCCAACGTCCTGACTTTC. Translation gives CASRAPLSGANVLTF.

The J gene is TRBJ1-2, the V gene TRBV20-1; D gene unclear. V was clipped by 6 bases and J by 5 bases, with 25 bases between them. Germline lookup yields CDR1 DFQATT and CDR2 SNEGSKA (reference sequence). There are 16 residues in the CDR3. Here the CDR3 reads CSAPSSKTRSGYGYTF. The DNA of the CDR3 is TGCAGTGCCCCTTCTTCTAAGACAAGGTCGGGGTATGGCTACACCTTC.

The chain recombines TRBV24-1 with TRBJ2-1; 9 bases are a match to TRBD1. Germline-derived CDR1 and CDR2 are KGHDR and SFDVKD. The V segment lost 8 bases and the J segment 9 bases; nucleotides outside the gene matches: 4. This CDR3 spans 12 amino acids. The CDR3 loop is CATTRTGVEQFF. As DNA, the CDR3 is TGTGCCACCACCCGGACAGGGGTTGAGCAGTTCTTC.

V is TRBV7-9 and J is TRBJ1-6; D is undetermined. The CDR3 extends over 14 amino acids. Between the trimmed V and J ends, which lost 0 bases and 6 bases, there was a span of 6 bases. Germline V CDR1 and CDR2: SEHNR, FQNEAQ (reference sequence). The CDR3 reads CASSLAPLNSPLHF. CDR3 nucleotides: TGTGCCAGCAGCTTAGCTCCGCTTAATTCACCCCTCCACTTT.

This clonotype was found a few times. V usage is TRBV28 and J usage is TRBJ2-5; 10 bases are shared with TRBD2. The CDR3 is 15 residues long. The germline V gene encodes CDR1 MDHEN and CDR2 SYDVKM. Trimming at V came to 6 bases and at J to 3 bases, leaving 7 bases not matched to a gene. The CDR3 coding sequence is TGTGCCAGCAGCCCCGAACTAGCGGGGAAAGAGACCCAGTACTTC. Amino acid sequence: CASSPELAGKETQYF.

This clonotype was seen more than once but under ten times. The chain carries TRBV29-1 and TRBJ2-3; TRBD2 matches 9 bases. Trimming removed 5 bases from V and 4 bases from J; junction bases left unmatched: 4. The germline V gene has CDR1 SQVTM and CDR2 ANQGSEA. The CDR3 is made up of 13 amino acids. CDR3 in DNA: TGCAGCGTTACGGCGGGAGGGTCAGATACGCAGTATTTT. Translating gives CSVTAGGSDTQYF.

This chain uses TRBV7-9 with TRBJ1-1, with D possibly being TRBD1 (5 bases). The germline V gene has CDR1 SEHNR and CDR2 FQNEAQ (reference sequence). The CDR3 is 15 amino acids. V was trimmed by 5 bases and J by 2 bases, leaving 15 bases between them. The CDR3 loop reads CASSPVGELNTEAFF. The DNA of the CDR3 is TGTGCCAGCAGCCCTGTGGGGGAGTTAAACACTGAAGCTTTCTTT.

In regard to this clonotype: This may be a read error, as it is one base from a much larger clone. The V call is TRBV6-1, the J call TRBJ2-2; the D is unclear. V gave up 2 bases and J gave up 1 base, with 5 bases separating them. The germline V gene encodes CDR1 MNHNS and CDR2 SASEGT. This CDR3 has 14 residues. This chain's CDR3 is CASSEWVNTGELFF. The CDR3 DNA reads TGTGCCAGCAGTGAATGGGTGAACACCGGGGAGCTGTTTTTT.

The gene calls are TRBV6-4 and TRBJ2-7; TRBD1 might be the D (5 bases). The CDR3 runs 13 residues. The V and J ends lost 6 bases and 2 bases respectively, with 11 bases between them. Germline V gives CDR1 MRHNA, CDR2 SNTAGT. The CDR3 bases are TGTGCCAGCAGGATACAGGTTACCTACGAGCAGTACGTC. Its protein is CASRIQVTYEQYV.

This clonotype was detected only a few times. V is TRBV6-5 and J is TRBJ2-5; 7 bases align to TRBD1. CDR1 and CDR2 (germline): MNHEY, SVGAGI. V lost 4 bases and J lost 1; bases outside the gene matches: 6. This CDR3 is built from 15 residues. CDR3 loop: CASSSQGSGQETQYF. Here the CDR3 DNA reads TGTGCCAGCAGTTCACAGGGGTCTGGCCAAGAGACCCAGTACTTC.

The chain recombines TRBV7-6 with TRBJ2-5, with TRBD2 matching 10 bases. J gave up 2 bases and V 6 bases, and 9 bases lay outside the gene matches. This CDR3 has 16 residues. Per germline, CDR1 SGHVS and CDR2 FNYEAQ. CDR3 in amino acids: CASRFSQLAGQETQYF. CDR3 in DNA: TGTGCCAGCAGGTTCAGCCAACTAGCGGGACAAGAGACCCAGTACTTC. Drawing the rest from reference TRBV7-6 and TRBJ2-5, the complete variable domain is GAGVSQSPRYKVTKRGQDVALRCDPISGHVSLYWYRQALGQGPEFLTYFNYEAQQDKSGLPNDRFSAERPEGSISTLTIQRTEQRDSAMYRCASRFSQLAGQETQYFGPGTRLLVL.

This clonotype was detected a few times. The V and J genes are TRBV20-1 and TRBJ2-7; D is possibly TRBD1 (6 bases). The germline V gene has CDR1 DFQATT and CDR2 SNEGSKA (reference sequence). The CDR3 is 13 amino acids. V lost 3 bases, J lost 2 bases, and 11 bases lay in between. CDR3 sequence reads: CSASWTDPYEQYF. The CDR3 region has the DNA TGCAGTGCTAGTTGGACAGATCCCTACGAGCAGTACTTC.

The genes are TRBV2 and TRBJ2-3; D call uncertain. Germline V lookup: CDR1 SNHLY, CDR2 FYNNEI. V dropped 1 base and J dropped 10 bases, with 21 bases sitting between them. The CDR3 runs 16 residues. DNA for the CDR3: TGTGCCAGCAGTGAAGGCACACTCATCAGGCGTGTCTCGCAGTATTTT. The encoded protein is CASSEGTLIRRVSQYF.